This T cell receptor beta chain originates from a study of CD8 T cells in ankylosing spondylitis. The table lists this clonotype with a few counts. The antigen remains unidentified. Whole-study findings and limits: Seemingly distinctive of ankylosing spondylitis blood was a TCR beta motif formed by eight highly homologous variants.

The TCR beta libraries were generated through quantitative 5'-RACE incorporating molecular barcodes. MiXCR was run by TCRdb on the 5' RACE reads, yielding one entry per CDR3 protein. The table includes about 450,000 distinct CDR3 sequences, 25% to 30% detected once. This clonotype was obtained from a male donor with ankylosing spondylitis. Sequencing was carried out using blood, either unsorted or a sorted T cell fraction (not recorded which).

This chain's CDR3 is CASSPRDRGYEKLFF. The CDR3 nucleotides are TGTGCCAGCAGCCCTAGGGACAGGGGTTACGAAAAACTGTTTTTT. The V and J genes are TRBV11-2 and TRBJ1-4, with 10 bases matching TRBD1. Germline-derived CDR1 and CDR2 are SGHAT and FQNNGV. The trim removed 5 bases at V and 8 bases at J, leaving 8 bases unmatched. The CDR3 is 15 amino acids.